Each of the 7 T cell receptor beta chains below was sequenced from the same sample in a study of graft-versus-host responses after intestinal transplantation. Profiling relied on immunoSEQ multiplex PCR, and the TCRdb table lists in-frame clones only, not all of them. The sample lists around 43,000 clones, around nine tenths occurring once. Sequences were derived from PBMCs, sampled 524 days after transplant. The receptors originated from a human patient who received an intestinal transplant, so some T cells may come from the graft donor.

This rearrangement joins TRBV2 to TRBJ1-1, with D perhaps matching TRBD1 (5 bases). V was cut by 2 bases and J by 10 bases, with 17 bases left in between. This CDR3 is built from 14 residues. Germline V gives CDR1 SNHLY, CDR2 FYNNEI. The CDR3 coding sequence is TGTGCCAGCAGTGAACCTCGGGGCCTACACGGAGCTTTCTTT. It specifies CASSEPRGLHGAFF. Full variable domain (rest looked up from reference TRBV2 and TRBJ1-1): EPEVTQTPSHQVTQMGQEVILRCVPISNHLYFYWYRQILGQKVEFLVSFYNNEISEKSEIFDDQFSVERPDGSNFTLKIRSTKLEDSAMYFCASSEPRGLHGAFFGQGTRLTVV.

The chain recombines TRBV19 with TRBJ2-1; the match to TRBD1 covers 7 bases. After removal of 3 bases from V and 0 bases from J, the junction contained 8 bases not matched to a gene. CDR3 length equals 17 residues. CDR1 is LNHDA, CDR2 SQIVND, per germline (reference sequence). CDR3 DNA: TGTGCCAGTAGTATTCTTTCGACAGGGATCTCCTACAATGAGCAGTTCTTC. Translating gives CASSILSTGISYNEQFF.

The chain employs TRBV28 and TRBJ2-4; TRBD2 agrees at 13 bases. Trimming took 5 bases from V and 0 from J; bases not matched to a gene: 7. The CDR3 spans 18 residues. Germline V gives CDR1 MDHEN, CDR2 SYDVKM. CDR3 sequence: CASSALAGGGTAKNIQYF. For the CDR3, the DNA is TGTGCCAGCAGTGCACTAGCGGGAGGGGGCACAGCCAAAAACATTCAGTACTTC.

J is TRBJ2-5 and V is TRBV18; D could derive from TRBD1 or TRBD2 (5 bases each). The germline V gene encodes CDR1 KGHSH and CDR2 LQKENI. Trimming pared 3 bases from V and 5 bases from J, leaving 16 bases between. This CDR3 comprises 15 residues. CDR3 loop: CASSPNGARGETQYF. The CDR3 bases are TGTGCCAGCTCACCTAACGGGGCGAGGGGTGAGACCCAGTACTTC.

The chain is built from TRBV21-1 and TRBJ2-3; the D call of TRBD2 is as the table states it, not checked on the DNA. TRBV21-1 is a pseudogene locus. The CDR3 has 15 residues. CDR3 region: CASSKGWGGGDTQYF. Written as DNA, the CDR3 is TGTGCCAGCAGCAAAGGATGGGGGGGCGGAGATACGCAGTATTTT.

This clone was recorded a few times. The chain combines TRBV6-5 with TRBJ1-1; D is uncertain. This CDR3 is built from 14 residues. Germline CDR1 MNHEY, CDR2 SVGAGI. Between the trimmed V and J ends, which lost 1 base and 4 bases, there was a span of 10 bases. The CDR3 DNA follows: TGTGCCAGCAGTTACTGGGGTAGCGCCACTGAAGCTTTCTTT. Translating it yields CASSYWGSATEAFF.

The rearrangement links TRBV11-1 to TRBJ2-4, with 7 bases that match TRBD2. V shed 4 bases, J shed 3 bases, and the junction held 18 bases outside the gene matches. Germline loops: CDR1 SGHAT, CDR2 FQDESV (reference sequence). CDR3 length equals 19 residues. The CDR3 region is CASSWLASGPPGDKNIQYF. CDR3 nucleotide sequence: TGTGCCAGCAGCTGGCTTGCTAGCGGACCTCCGGGGGACAAAAACATTCAGTACTTC.